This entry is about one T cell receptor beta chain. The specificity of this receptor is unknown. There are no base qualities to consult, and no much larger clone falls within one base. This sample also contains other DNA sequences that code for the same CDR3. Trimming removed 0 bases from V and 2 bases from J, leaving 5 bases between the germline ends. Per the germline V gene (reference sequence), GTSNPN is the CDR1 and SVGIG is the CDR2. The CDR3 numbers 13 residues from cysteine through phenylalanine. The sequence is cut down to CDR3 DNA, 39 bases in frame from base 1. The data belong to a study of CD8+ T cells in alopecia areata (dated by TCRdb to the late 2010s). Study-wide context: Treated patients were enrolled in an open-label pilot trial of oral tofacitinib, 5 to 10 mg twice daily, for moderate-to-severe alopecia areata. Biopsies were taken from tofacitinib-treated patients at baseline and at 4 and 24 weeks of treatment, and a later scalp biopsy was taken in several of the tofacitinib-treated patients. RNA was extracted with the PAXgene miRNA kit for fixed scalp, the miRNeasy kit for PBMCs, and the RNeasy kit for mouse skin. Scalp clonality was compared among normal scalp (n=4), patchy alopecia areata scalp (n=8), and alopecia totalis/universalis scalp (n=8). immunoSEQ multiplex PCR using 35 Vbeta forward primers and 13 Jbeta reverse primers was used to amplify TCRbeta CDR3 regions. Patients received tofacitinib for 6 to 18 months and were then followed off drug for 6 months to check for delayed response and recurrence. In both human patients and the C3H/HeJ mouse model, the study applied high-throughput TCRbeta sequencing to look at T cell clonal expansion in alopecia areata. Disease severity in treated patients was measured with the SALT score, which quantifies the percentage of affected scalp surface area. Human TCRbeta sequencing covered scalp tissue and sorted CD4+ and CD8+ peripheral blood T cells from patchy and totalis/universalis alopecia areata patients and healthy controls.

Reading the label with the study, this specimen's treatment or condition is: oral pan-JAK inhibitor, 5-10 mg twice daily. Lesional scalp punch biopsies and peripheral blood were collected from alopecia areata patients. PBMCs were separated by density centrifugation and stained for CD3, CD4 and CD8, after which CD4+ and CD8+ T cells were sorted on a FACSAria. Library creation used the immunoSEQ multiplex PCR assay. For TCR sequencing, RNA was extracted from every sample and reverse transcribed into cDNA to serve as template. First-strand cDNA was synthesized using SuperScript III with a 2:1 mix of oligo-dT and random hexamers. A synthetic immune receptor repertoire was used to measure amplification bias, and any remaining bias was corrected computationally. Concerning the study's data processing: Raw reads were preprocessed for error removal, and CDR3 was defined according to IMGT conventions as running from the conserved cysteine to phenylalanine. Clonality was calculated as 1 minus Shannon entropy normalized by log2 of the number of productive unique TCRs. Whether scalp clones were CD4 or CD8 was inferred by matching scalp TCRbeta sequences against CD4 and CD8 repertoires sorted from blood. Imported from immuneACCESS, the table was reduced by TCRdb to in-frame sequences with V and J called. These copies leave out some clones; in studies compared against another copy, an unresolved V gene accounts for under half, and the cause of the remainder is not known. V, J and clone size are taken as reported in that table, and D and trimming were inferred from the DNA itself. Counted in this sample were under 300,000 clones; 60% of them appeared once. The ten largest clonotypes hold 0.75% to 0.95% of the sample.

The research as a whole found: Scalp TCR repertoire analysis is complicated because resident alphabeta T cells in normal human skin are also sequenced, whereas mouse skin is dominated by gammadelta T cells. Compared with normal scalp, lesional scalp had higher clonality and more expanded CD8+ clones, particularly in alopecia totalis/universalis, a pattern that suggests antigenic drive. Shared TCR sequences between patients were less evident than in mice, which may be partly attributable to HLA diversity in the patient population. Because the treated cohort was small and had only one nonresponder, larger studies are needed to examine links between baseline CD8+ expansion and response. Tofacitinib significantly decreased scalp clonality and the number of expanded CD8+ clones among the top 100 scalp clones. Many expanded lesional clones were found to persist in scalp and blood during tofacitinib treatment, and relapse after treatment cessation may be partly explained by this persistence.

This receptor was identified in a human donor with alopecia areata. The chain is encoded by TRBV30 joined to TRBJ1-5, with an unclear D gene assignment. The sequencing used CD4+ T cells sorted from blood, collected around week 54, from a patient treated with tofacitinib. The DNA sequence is TGTGCCTGGAGTGTGGCAGGCAATCAGCCCCAGCATTTT. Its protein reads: CAWSVAGNQPQHF.